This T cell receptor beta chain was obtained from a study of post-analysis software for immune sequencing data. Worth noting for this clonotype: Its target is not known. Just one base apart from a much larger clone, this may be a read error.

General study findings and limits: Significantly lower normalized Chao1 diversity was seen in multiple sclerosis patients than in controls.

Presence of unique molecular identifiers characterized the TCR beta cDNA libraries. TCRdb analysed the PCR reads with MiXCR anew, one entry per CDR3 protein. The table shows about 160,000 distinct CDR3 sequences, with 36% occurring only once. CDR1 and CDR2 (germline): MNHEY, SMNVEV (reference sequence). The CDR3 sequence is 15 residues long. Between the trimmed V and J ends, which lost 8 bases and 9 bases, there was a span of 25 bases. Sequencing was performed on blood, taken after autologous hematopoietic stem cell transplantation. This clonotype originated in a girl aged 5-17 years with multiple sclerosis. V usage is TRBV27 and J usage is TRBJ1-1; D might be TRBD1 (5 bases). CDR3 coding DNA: TGTGCCAGCCGATACCGACAGAAGGAATATCCTAAAGCTTTCTTT. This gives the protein CASRYRQKEYPKAFF.